These T cell receptor beta chains were read from a single sample in a study of cytomegalovirus exposure and HLA in healthy donors. TCRdb's table, derived via immunoSEQ multiplex PCR, lists solely in-frame clones and lacks some. The sample holds hundreds of thousands of clones; about 80% are singletons and the top ten take 0.58%. The specimen was PBMCs. The source is a woman aged 40 to 50 in good health and CMV-seronegative. CDR3s include the opening cysteine and the closing phenylalanine or tryptophan. Each record gives: V gene, J gene, D gene, clone size, CDR3 protein, CDR3 DNA. D genes are given only for firm matches. The size field is filled for only some rows; it gives once, few, many or a size class.

v_call: TRBV9; j_call: TRBJ2-7; d_call: TRBD2; clone_size: few; cdr3_aa: CASSVRGVDEQYF; cdr3_nt: TGTGCCAGCAGCGTTCGGGGGGTAGACGAGCAGTACTTC
v_call: TRBV5-6; j_call: TRBJ1-1; d_call: -; clone_size: -; cdr3_aa: CASWPRVSTEAFF; cdr3_nt: TGTGCCAGCTGGCCCAGGGTGAGCACTGAAGCTTTCTTT
v_call: TRBV21-1; j_call: TRBJ2-5; d_call: -; clone_size: -; cdr3_aa: CASGLARRGSQETQYF; cdr3_nt: TGTGCCAGCGGACTAGCAAGAAGGGGATCCCAAGAGACCCAGTACTTC
v_call: TRBV28; j_call: TRBJ1-6; d_call: -; clone_size: -; cdr3_aa: CASSFGPGTGGSPLHF; cdr3_nt: TGTGCCAGCAGTTTTGGCCCGGGTACGGGGGGTTCACCCCTCCACTTT
v_call: TRBV28; j_call: TRBJ1-2; d_call: -; clone_size: -; cdr3_aa: CASTEAGAGGYTF; cdr3_nt: TGTGCCAGCACCGAAGCGGGGGCGGGGGGCTACACCTTC
v_call: TRBV7-9; j_call: TRBJ1-1; d_call: TRBD1; clone_size: -; cdr3_aa: CASSSYRDSYTEAFF; cdr3_nt: TGTGCCAGCAGCTCGTACCGGGACAGCTACACTGAAGCTTTCTTT
v_call: TRBV6-1; j_call: TRBJ2-1; d_call: TRBD2; clone_size: -; cdr3_aa: CASRSSGGIDEQFF; cdr3_nt: TGTGCCAGCAGATCTAGCGGGGGGATTGATGAGCAGTTCTTC
v_call: TRBV6-1; j_call: TRBJ2-7; d_call: -; clone_size: few; cdr3_aa: CASSPLQFREQYF; cdr3_nt: TGTGCCAGCAGTCCCTTGCAGTTTCGAGAGCAGTACTTC
v_call: TRBV2; j_call: TRBJ1-2; d_call: TRBD1; clone_size: -; cdr3_aa: CASSAPGTGLGYTF; cdr3_nt: TGTGCCAGCAGTGCCCCAGGGACAGGGTTAGGCTACACCTTC
v_call: TRBV2; j_call: TRBJ1-6; d_call: -; clone_size: -; cdr3_aa: CASTGGSSYNSPLHF; cdr3_nt: TGTGCCAGCACAGGAGGGAGCTCCTATAATTCACCCCTCCACTTT
v_call: TRBV18; j_call: TRBJ2-5; d_call: TRBD2; clone_size: -; cdr3_aa: CASSPSYGGGSETQYF; cdr3_nt: TGTGCCAGCTCCCCGTCCTACGGGGGGGGGTCAGAGACCCAGTACTTC
v_call: TRBV7-2; j_call: TRBJ2-7; d_call: TRBD1; clone_size: -; cdr3_aa: CASSLMASGRGFGEQYF; cdr3_nt: TGTGCCAGCAGCCTAATGGCGTCTGGCAGGGGGTTTGGCGAGCAGTACTTC
v_call: TRBV11-3; j_call: TRBJ2-5; d_call: -; clone_size: -; cdr3_aa: CASSVGQSSQETQYF; cdr3_nt: TGTGCCAGCAGCGTAGGACAGAGCTCCCAAGAGACCCAGTACTTC
v_call: TRBV5-4; j_call: TRBJ2-7; d_call: TRBD1; clone_size: -; cdr3_aa: CASSLYRGNEQYF; cdr3_nt: TGTGCCAGCAGCTTGTACAGGGGGAACGAGCAGTACTTC
v_call: TRBV7-9; j_call: TRBJ2-6; d_call: -; clone_size: -; cdr3_aa: CASNTHGGRGANVLTF; cdr3_nt: TGTGCCAGCAACACCCATGGAGGGAGAGGGGCCAACGTCCTGACTTTC
v_call: TRBV21-1; j_call: TRBJ1-6; d_call: -; clone_size: -; cdr3_aa: CQKRDRSKSSYNSPLHF; cdr3_nt: TGTCAGAAGAGGGACAGGAGTAAAAGCTCCTATAATTCACCCCTCCACTTT
v_call: TRBV29-1; j_call: TRBJ2-1; d_call: TRBD1; clone_size: -; cdr3_aa: CSVSGQGSVGEQFF; cdr3_nt: TGCAGCGTTTCCGGACAGGGAAGCGTGGGTGAGCAGTTCTTC
v_call: TRBV27; j_call: TRBJ2-7; d_call: -; clone_size: once; cdr3_aa: CASSLTGYEQYF; cdr3_nt: TGTGCCAGCAGTTTGACAGGCTACGAGCAGTACTTC
v_call: TRBV28; j_call: TRBJ2-7; d_call: TRBD1; clone_size: -; cdr3_aa: CASSTTGGPYEQYF; cdr3_nt: TGTGCCAGCAGTACTACAGGGGGGCCCTACGAGCAGTACTTC
v_call: TRBV18; j_call: TRBJ1-1; d_call: -; clone_size: once; cdr3_aa: CASSPLREVAFF; cdr3_nt: TGTGCCAGCTCACCATTGAGGGAGGTTGCTTTCTTT
v_call: TRBV5-6; j_call: TRBJ2-5; d_call: -; clone_size: -; cdr3_aa: CASSLLSGRSFQETQYF; cdr3_nt: TGTGCCAGCAGCTTGTTGTCAGGGAGGTCCTTCCAAGAGACCCAGTACTTC
v_call: TRBV6-1; j_call: TRBJ2-3; d_call: TRBD1; clone_size: -; cdr3_aa: CASSPDRVGTDTQYF; cdr3_nt: TGTGCCAGCAGTCCGGACAGGGTAGGAACAGATACGCAGTATTTT
v_call: TRBV29-1; j_call: TRBJ1-1; d_call: -; clone_size: -; cdr3_aa: CSVHAGWGAFF; cdr3_nt: TGCAGCGTTCATGCGGGGTGGGGAGCTTTCTTT
v_call: TRBV9; j_call: TRBJ2-2; d_call: TRBD2; clone_size: -; cdr3_aa: CASSLLAGGNTGELFF; cdr3_nt: TGTGCCAGCAGCTTACTAGCGGGGGGGAACACCGGGGAGCTGTTTTTT
v_call: TRBV5-1; j_call: TRBJ1-1; d_call: -; clone_size: -; cdr3_aa: CASSPIWGDNTEAFF; cdr3_nt: TGCGCCAGCAGCCCTATCTGGGGGGATAACACTGAAGCTTTCTTT
v_call: TRBV4-1; j_call: TRBJ2-5; d_call: TRBD2; clone_size: -; cdr3_aa: CASSQLPGLAGLETQYF; cdr3_nt: TGCGCCAGCAGCCAACTTCCGGGACTAGCGGGGCTGGAGACCCAGTACTTC
v_call: TRBV7-9; j_call: TRBJ2-4; d_call: TRBD1; clone_size: once; cdr3_aa: CASSSIWDSLNIQYF; cdr3_nt: TGTGCCAGCAGCTCTATCTGGGACAGCCTAAACATTCAGTACTTC
v_call: TRBV12-5; j_call: TRBJ1-5; d_call: TRBD1; clone_size: -; cdr3_aa: CASGLNTGGNQPQHF; cdr3_nt: TGTGCTAGTGGCCTAAATACAGGGGGCAATCAGCCCCAGCATTTT
v_call: TRBV18; j_call: TRBJ1-2; d_call: -; clone_size: -; cdr3_aa: CASSSDSAYGYTF; cdr3_nt: TGTGCCAGCTCCTCAGACAGCGCCTATGGCTACACCTTC
v_call: TRBV6-4; j_call: TRBJ1-1; d_call: -; clone_size: -; cdr3_aa: CASSSDMNTEAFF; cdr3_nt: TGTGCCAGCAGTAGCGATATGAACACTGAAGCTTTCTTT
v_call: TRBV25-1; j_call: TRBJ2-7; d_call: TRBD1; clone_size: -; cdr3_aa: CASSTPGQGQVYF; cdr3_nt: TGTGCCAGCAGTACCCCGGGACAGGGGCAGGTGTACTTC
v_call: TRBV6-5; j_call: TRBJ1-1; d_call: -; clone_size: -; cdr3_aa: CASSPGPSQEEAFF; cdr3_nt: TGTGCCAGCAGCCCCGGCCCCTCTCAGGAGGAGGCTTTCTTT
v_call: TRBV6-6; j_call: TRBJ1-1; d_call: -; clone_size: -; cdr3_aa: CASSYRGVNTEASF; cdr3_nt: TGTGCCAGCAGTTACCGGGGAGTGAACACTGAAGCTTCCTTT
v_call: TRBV6-1; j_call: TRBJ1-6; d_call: -; clone_size: -; cdr3_aa: CASRFSTTGLHF; cdr3_nt: TGTGCCAGCAGGTTCTCCACGACGGGCCTCCACTTT
v_call: TRBV5-1; j_call: TRBJ2-3; d_call: -; clone_size: few; cdr3_aa: CASSLALSRNTDTQYF; cdr3_nt: TGCGCCAGCAGCTTGGCCCTTTCTAGGAACACAGATACGCAGTATTTT
v_call: TRBV2; j_call: TRBJ1-5; d_call: TRBD1; clone_size: -; cdr3_aa: CASSDPEGGSTGNQPQHF; cdr3_nt: TGTGCCAGCAGTGACCCGGAAGGGGGCTCGACGGGTAATCAGCCCCAGCATTTT
v_call: TRBV5-1; j_call: TRBJ2-7; d_call: -; clone_size: -; cdr3_aa: CASSSGTSYEQYF; cdr3_nt: TGCGCCAGCAGCTCCGGGACTTCCTACGAGCAGTACTTC
v_call: TRBV6-5; j_call: TRBJ1-1; d_call: -; clone_size: -; cdr3_aa: CASSYSRDTEAFF; cdr3_nt: TGTGCCAGCAGTTACTCGAGAGACACTGAAGCTTTCTTT
v_call: TRBV28; j_call: TRBJ2-7; d_call: -; clone_size: -; cdr3_aa: CASSLLGTAYEQYF; cdr3_nt: TGTGCCAGCAGTTTACTAGGAACGGCCTACGAGCAGTACTTC
v_call: TRBV18; j_call: TRBJ2-7; d_call: TRBD2; clone_size: once; cdr3_aa: CASSPDYAGGGLEQYF; cdr3_nt: TGTGCCAGCTCACCAGACTATGCGGGGGGAGGACTCGAGCAGTACTTC
v_call: TRBV5-5; j_call: TRBJ1-1; d_call: -; clone_size: -; cdr3_aa: CASSLAWRPKNTEAFF; cdr3_nt: TGTGCCAGCAGCTTGGCCTGGAGACCCAAGAACACTGAAGCTTTCTTT
v_call: TRBV11-3; j_call: TRBJ2-5; d_call: -; clone_size: -; cdr3_aa: CASSLPGTPQETQYF; cdr3_nt: TGTGCCAGCAGCTTGCCCGGGACTCCCCAAGAGACCCAGTACTTC
v_call: TRBV5-6; j_call: TRBJ1-2; d_call: TRBD1; clone_size: -; cdr3_aa: CASSLADRGHGYTF; cdr3_nt: TGTGCCAGCAGCTTGGCCGACAGGGGGCATGGCTACACCTTC
v_call: TRBV5-1; j_call: TRBJ1-1; d_call: -; clone_size: -; cdr3_aa: CASSLDKNTEAFF; cdr3_nt: TGCGCCAGCAGCTTGGATAAGAACACTGAAGCTTTCTTT
v_call: TRBV18; j_call: TRBJ2-7; d_call: TRBD1; clone_size: -; cdr3_aa: CASSRTGVLDEQYF; cdr3_nt: TGTGCCAGCTCAAGGACAGGGGTTTTGGACGAGCAGTACTTC
v_call: TRBV28; j_call: TRBJ2-1; d_call: TRBD1; clone_size: -; cdr3_aa: CASSLWGQVFYNEQFF; cdr3_nt: TGTGCCAGCAGTTTATGGGGACAGGTCTTCTACAATGAGCAGTTCTTC
v_call: TRBV18; j_call: TRBJ1-3; d_call: TRBD1; clone_size: -; cdr3_aa: CASSPGQGAGNTIYF; cdr3_nt: TGTGCCAGCTCACCCGGACAGGGGGCTGGAAACACCATATATTTT
v_call: TRBV6-5; j_call: TRBJ1-2; d_call: TRBD1; clone_size: -; cdr3_aa: CASSYSDGTGEGYTF; cdr3_nt: TGTGCCAGCAGTTACTCGGACGGGACAGGGGAAGGCTACACCTTC
v_call: TRBV5-1; j_call: TRBJ2-1; d_call: TRBD2; clone_size: -; cdr3_aa: CASGLIGGGALGNNEQFF; cdr3_nt: TGCGCCAGCGGACTAATAGGCGGGGGGGCCCTAGGCAACAATGAGCAGTTCTTC
v_call: TRBV7-3; j_call: TRBJ2-5; d_call: -; clone_size: -; cdr3_aa: CASSLLWGETQYF; cdr3_nt: TGTGCCAGCAGCTTATTGTGGGGCGAGACCCAGTACTTC
v_call: TRBV15; j_call: TRBJ1-4; d_call: -; clone_size: -; cdr3_aa: CATSRDREKLFF; cdr3_nt: TGTGCCACCAGCAGAGATCGTGAAAAACTGTTTTTT
v_call: TRBV13; j_call: TRBJ1-2; d_call: -; clone_size: -; cdr3_aa: CASSFSRDRGYPF; cdr3_nt: TGTGCCAGCAGCTTTTCCCGAGACAGAGGCTACCCCTTC
v_call: TRBV6-6; j_call: TRBJ2-2; d_call: TRBD2; clone_size: -; cdr3_aa: CASSTLAGGSTGELFF; cdr3_nt: TGTGCCAGCAGCACCCTAGCGGGGGGAAGCACCGGGGAGCTGTTTTTT
v_call: TRBV19; j_call: TRBJ2-5; d_call: -; clone_size: few; cdr3_aa: CASSIGSVRETQYF; cdr3_nt: TGTGCCAGTAGTATAGGTTCGGTACGGGAGACCCAGTACTTC
v_call: TRBV10-3; j_call: TRBJ1-2; d_call: TRBD1; clone_size: -; cdr3_aa: CAISPDRKGPYGYTF; cdr3_nt: TGTGCCATCAGCCCGGACAGGAAGGGACCCTATGGCTACACCTTC